Listed here are 10 T cell receptor beta chains from one sample, sequenced in a study of T cells in localized non-small cell lung cancer. Some clones are missing from TCRdb's copy, which holds only in-frame ones; the method was immunoSEQ multiplex PCR. Of tens of thousands of clones in the sample, roughly 90% were seen once. This specimen was peripheral blood, taken before any cancer treatment. The receptors derive from a man aged 35 to 69 with stage I squamous cell lung carcinoma.

The V gene is TRBV27, the J gene TRBJ2-7; TRBD1 agrees at 7 bases. The ends lost 6 bases at V and 3 bases at J; junction bases unmatched: 11. CDR3 length: 15 amino acids. Germline CDR1 is MNHEY and CDR2 is SMNVEV (reference sequence). The CDR3 protein is CASSPQQGPNYEQYF. The CDR3 nucleotides are TGTGCCAGCAGCCCTCAACAGGGGCCCAACTACGAGCAGTACTTC.

The J gene is TRBJ1-2, the V gene TRBV15; 9 bases align to TRBD1. The CDR3 covers 13 residues. V lost 4 bases and J lost 8; bases outside the gene matches: 5. CDR1 and CDR2 (germline): LNHNV, YYDKDF (reference sequence). Here the CDR3 DNA reads TGTGCCACCAGCAAAGGACAGGGGTTGGGCTACACCTTC. This codes for CATSKGQGLGYTF. The variable domain in full, completed from reference TRBV15 and TRBJ1-2, reads DAMVIQNPRYQVTQFGKPVTLSCSQTLNHNVMYWYQQKSSQAPKLLFHYYDKDFNNEADTPDNFQSRRPNTSFCFLDIRSPGLGDTAMYLCATSKGQGLGYTFGSGTRLTVV.

The V gene is TRBV5-1, the J gene TRBJ2-3; TRBD2 aligns across 10 bases. The CDR3 has 14 amino acids. Per germline, CDR1 SGHRS and CDR2 YFSETQ. Trimming removed 4 bases from V and 6 bases from J; junction bases left unmatched: 5. The CDR3 bases are TGCGCCAGCAGCCCTAGCGGGAGAAGTGATACGCAGTATTTT. Translated: CASSPSGRSDTQYF. The entire variable domain, with the rest obtained from reference TRBV5-1 and TRBJ2-3, is as follows: KAGVTQTPRYLIKTRGQQVTLSCSPISGHRSVSWYQQTPGQGLQFLFEYFSETQRNKGNFPGRFSGRQFSNSRSEMNVSTLELGDSALYLCASSPSGRSDTQYFGPGTRLTVL.

This sequence joins TRBV14 and TRBJ2-5, with D perhaps TRBD2 (6 bases). V was pared by 5 bases and J by 9 bases, with 13 bases between. Germline V gene data show CDR1 as SGHDN and CDR2 as FVKESK. The CDR3 is made up of 12 amino acids. The CDR3: CASSGGGLAQYF. The CDR3 region has the DNA TGTGCCAGCAGCGGGGGAGGTCTTGCCCAGTACTTC.

This chain connects TRBV6-5 to TRBJ2-1; a weak D match, TRBD2 (6 bases). The CDR3 is 16 amino acids. With 0 bases removed from V and 3 bases from J, the gap between germline ends came to 12 bases. Germline CDR1 MNHEY, CDR2 SVGAGI. The CDR3 nucleotides read TGTGCCAGCAGTTACTCTTGGGGGGACGGCTACAATGAGCAGTTCTTC. Translated: CASSYSWGDGYNEQFF.

V gene TRBV13 combines with J gene TRBJ2-5, with D perhaps matching TRBD2 (6 bases). Germline lookup yields CDR1 PRHDT and CDR2 FYEKMQ (reference sequence). Deletions cut 4 bases from V and 5 bases from J, with 11 bases between. This CDR3 spans 13 amino acids. CDR3 bases: TGTGCCAGCAGCTCTCGACGGGGGGAGACCCAGTACTTC. Its protein product is CASSSRRGETQYF.

The J gene is TRBJ2-7, the V gene TRBV7-3; no clear D gene. This CDR3 spans 14 amino acids. The germline V gene has CDR1 SGHTA and CDR2 FQGTGA. Trimming removed 1 base from V and 6 bases from J, with 13 bases in between. In DNA, the CDR3 is TGTGCCAGCAGCTTAATCCCAGTCGGTGGCGAGCAGTACTTC. This gives the protein CASSLIPVGGEQYF.

This clone was counted once. The chain employs TRBV4-1 and TRBJ1-4; TRBD1 is a possible D gene (6 bases). Germline V gene data show CDR1 as MGHRA and CDR2 as YSYEKL. CDR3 length: 17 amino acids. Trimming cost V 1 base and J 2 bases, with 14 bases left between them. The CDR3 region is CASSQGDGGATNEKLFF. The CDR3 nucleotides are TGCGCCAGCAGCCAAGGGGACGGGGGCGCGACTAATGAAAAACTGTTTTTT.

The chain is built from TRBV19 and TRBJ2-5, with D uncertain. V was pared by 10 bases and J by 1 base, with 16 bases between. This CDR3 has 14 residues. From germline, CDR1 is LNHDA and CDR2 SQIVND (reference sequence). CDR3 in amino acids: CATTPTRFQETQYF. CDR3 bases: TGTGCCACCACTCCTACACGATTCCAAGAGACCCAGTACTTC.

This clone was seen once. This chain connects TRBV28 to TRBJ2-1; the match to TRBD2 covers 14 bases. CDR1 is MDHEN, CDR2 SYDVKM, per germline. V trimming: 7 bases; J trimming: 6 bases; junction bases outside the gene matches: 8. The CDR3 spans 16 residues. CDR3 sequence reads: CASTAPGTSGSNEQFF. As DNA, the CDR3 is TGTGCCAGCACCGCCCCTGGGACTAGCGGGAGCAATGAGCAGTTCTTC.